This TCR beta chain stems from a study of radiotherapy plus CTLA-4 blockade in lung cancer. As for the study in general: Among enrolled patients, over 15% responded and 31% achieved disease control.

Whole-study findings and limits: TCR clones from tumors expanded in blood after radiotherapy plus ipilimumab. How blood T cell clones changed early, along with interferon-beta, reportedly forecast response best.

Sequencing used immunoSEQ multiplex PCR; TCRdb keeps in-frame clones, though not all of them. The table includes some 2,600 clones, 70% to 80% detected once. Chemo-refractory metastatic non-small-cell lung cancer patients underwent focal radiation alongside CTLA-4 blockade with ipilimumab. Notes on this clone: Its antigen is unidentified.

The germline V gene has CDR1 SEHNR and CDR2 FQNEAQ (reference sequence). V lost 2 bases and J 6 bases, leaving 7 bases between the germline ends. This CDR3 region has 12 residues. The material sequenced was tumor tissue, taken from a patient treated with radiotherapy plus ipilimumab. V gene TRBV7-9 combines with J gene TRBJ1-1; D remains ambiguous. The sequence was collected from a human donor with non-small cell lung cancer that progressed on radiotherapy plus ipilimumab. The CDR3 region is CASSLTPAEAFF. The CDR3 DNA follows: TGTGCCAGCAGCTTAACGCCGGCTGAAGCTTTCTTT.